A single sample is the source of the 3 T cell receptor beta chains below, sequenced in a study of siplizumab effects on memory and regulatory T cells. Clones were read by immunoSEQ multiplex PCR, and TCRdb kept only the in-frame ones, dropping some. The sample lists 85,000 to 120,000 clones, 92% occurring once. Sequencing used CD4+ T cells sorted from blood. These receptors all come from a human donor in good health.

This clone showed up just once. V and J are TRBV11-2 and TRBJ2-7, with D perhaps being TRBD1 or TRBD2 (5 bases each). There are 15 residues in the CDR3. Germline CDR1 reads SGHAT; CDR2 reads FQNNGV. The V and J ends lost 1 base and 2 bases respectively, with 12 bases between them. The CDR3 reads CASSLVAGTPYEQYF. The CDR3 DNA reads TGTGCCAGCAGCTTAGTCGCCGGGACGCCCTACGAGCAGTACTTC. Drawing the rest from reference TRBV11-2 and TRBJ2-7, the complete variable domain is EAGVAQSPRYKIIEKRQSVAFWCNPISGHATLYWYQQILGQGPKLLIQFQNNGVVDDSQLPKDRFSAERLKGVDSTLKIQPAKLEDSAVYLCASSLVAGTPYEQYFGPGTRLTVT.

The J gene is TRBJ1-3, the V gene TRBV12-2. TRBV12-2 is listed as a pseudogene. This CDR3 comprises 16 residues. The DNA for the CDR3 is TGTGCAAGTCGCTTCGCCCCAGCCGTATCTGGAAACACCATATATTTT. Protein sequence: CASRFAPAVSGNTIYF.

The V and J genes are TRBV27 and TRBJ1-3; 8 bases are shared with TRBD1. V shed 5 bases, J shed 3 bases, and the junction held 6 bases outside the gene matches. The CDR3 is made up of 15 amino acids. From germline, CDR1 is MNHEY and CDR2 SMNVEV (reference sequence). The CDR3 spells CASSQNRGGGNTIYF. The CDR3, as DNA: TGTGCCAGCAGTCAAAACAGGGGGGGTGGAAACACCATATATTTT.